Sequencing of this T cell receptor (beta chain) was carried out in a study of PD-1 blockade in classical Hodgkin lymphoma. About the research overall: The nivolumab dose that patients received was 3 mg/kg, given intravenously every 2 weeks.

Autologous stem cell transplantation was followed by relapse in every patient, and brentuximab vedotin exposure varied. The CD4+ T cells used were purified from thawed PBMCs through magnetic negative selection. The germline gives CDR1 SGDLS, CDR2 YYNGEE. V shed 3 bases and J 7 bases; nucleotides not matched to a gene: 9. This CDR3 has 16 amino acids. The protocol was immunoSEQ multiplex PCR, while the TCRdb copy is restricted to in-frame clones and leaves out a portion. This table has 15,000 to 20,000 clones, roughly 80% appearing once. This TCR was recovered from a human donor with classical Hodgkin lymphoma. This specimen was CD4+ T cells from blood, taken at baseline. The rearrangement joins TRBV9 to TRBJ2-1; 11 bases agree with TRBD2. CDR3 amino acids: CASSARTSGRNNEQFF. CDR3 DNA: TGTGCCAGCAGCGCTAGAACTAGCGGGAGAAATAATGAGCAGTTCTTC.